Detailed here is one TCR beta chain. Antigen: not known. Every TCR beta cDNA library bore unique molecular identifiers. Once about 0.85 to 10 million T cells were used, about half a million cDNA molecules resulted. TCRdb recomputed calls from the PCR reads with MiXCR, one row per CDR3 protein. This table has hundreds of thousands of distinct CDR3 sequences, 30% appearing once. The V gene lost 5 bases and the J gene lost 7 bases, with 21 bases spanning the gap. Germline loops: CDR1 SEHNR, CDR2 FQNEAQ (reference sequence). This CDR3 region has 16 residues. This specimen comes from a study of post-analysis software for immune sequencing data. Overall study context: As for disease course, relapsing-remitting, secondary progressive and progressive-relapsing multiple sclerosis were all included. Regarding the study as a whole: Strong same-batch co-clustering of samples appeared with F measure clustering. When patients were compared with controls, about five TRBV segments were more frequent, TRBV5-6, TRBV5-1 and TRBV20-1 among them. Those with multiple sclerosis, the patient group, showed significantly lower normalized Chao1 diversity than controls.

Input material: blood. This sequence joins TRBV7-9 and TRBJ2-1; D is uncertain. This sequence was found in a girl aged 5-17 years with multiple sclerosis. The CDR3 reads CASSPTSSFLGNEQFF. For the CDR3, the DNA is TGTGCCAGCAGCCCGACCTCCAGTTTTTTAGGGAATGAGCAGTTCTTC. The full variable domain, its missing parts supplied by reference TRBV7-9 and TRBJ2-1, is DTGVSQNPRHKITKRGQNVTFRCDPISEHNRLYWYRQTLGQGPEFLTYFQNEAQLEKSRLLSDRFSAERPKGSFSTLEIQRTEQGDSAMYLCASSPTSSFLGNEQFFGPGTRLTVL.